This section outlines one T cell receptor beta chain sequence together with its context. These data come from a study of radiotherapy plus CTLA-4 blockade in lung cancer. Sequencing used immunoSEQ multiplex PCR; TCRdb keeps in-frame clones, though not all of them. The sample lists about 70,000 clones; less than 80% were seen once. The CDR3 is 13 residues long. The germline V and J ends were trimmed by 1 base and 1 base, with 5 bases remaining between them. From germline, CDR1 is GTSNPN and CDR2 SVGIG (reference sequence). This chain joins TRBV30 and TRBJ1-5; D not certain. The sample was peripheral blood, taken from a patient treated with radiotherapy plus ipilimumab. The receptor was derived from a human donor with non-small cell lung cancer who had a complete response to radiotherapy plus ipilimumab. CDR3 amino acids: CAWSGKSNQPQHF. CDR3 nucleotides: TGTGCCTGGAGTGGTAAAAGCAATCAGCCCCAGCATTTT.